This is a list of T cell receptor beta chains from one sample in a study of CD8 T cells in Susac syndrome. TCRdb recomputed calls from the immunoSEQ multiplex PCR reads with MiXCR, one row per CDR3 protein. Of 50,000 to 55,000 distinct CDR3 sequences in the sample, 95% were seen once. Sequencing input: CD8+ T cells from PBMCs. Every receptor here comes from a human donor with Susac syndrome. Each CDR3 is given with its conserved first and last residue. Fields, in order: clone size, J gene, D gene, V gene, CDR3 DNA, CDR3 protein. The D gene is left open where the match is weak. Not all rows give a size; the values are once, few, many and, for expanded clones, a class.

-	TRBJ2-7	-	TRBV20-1	TGCAGTGCTAGGGGGTTGGAGAGCTCCTACGAGCAGTACTTC	CSARGLESSYEQYF
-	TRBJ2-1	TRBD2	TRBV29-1	TGCAGCGGCCGGCGGGGGGAAGGGTACAATGAGCAGTTCTTC	CSGRRGEGYNEQFF
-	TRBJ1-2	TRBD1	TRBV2	TGTGCCAGCCTTTGGACAGGGTCAACCTATGGCTACACCTTC	CASLWTGSTYGYTF
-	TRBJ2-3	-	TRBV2	TGTGCCAGCATTGGAGGACAGCGCACAGATACGCAGTATTTT	CASIGGQRTDTQYF
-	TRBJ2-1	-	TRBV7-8	TGTGCCAGCAGCCTGTACGAGAGGGTTCCTAATGAGCAGTTCTTC	CASSLYERVPNEQFF
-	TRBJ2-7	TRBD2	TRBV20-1	TGCAGTGCTCGGGACTACGTCGAGCAGTACTTC	CSARDYVEQYF
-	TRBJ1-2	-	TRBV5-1	TGCGCCAGCGGCCGGGACACCTATGGCTACACCTTC	CASGRDTYGYTF
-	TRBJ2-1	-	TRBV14	TGTGCCAGCAGCCAAGATCGAGCACAGCGTCACAATGAGCAGTTCTTC	CASSQDRAQRHNEQFF
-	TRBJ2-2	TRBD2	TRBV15	TGTGCCACCAGCAGACTAGCGGGGGGGACCGGGGAGCTGTTTTTT	CATSRLAGGTGELFF
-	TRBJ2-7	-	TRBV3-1	TGTGCCAGCAGCCAAGGGCGGGCCCGCGAGCAGTACTTC	CASSQGRAREQYF
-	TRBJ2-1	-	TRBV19	TGTGCCAGTAGTATCCGAGGGTCTTGGGTCCTCTCAACCTCCTACAATGAGCAGTTCTTC	CASSIRGSWVLSTSYNEQFF
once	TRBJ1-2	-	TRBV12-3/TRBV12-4	TGTGCCAGCTCATCTCTACAGTTCTATGGCTACACCTTC	CASSSLQFYGYTF
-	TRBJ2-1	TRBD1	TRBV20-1	TGCAGTGCTAGACTTGACAGGGGTTTGGTCAATGAGCAGTTCTTC	CSARLDRGLVNEQFF
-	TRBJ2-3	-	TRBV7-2	TGTGCCAGCACCTCAGAGGAAATGTTAGGAGATACGCAGTATTTT	CASTSEEMLGDTQYF
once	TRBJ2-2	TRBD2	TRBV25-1	TGTGCCAGCAGTGAACCCGGACTAGCGGGGGCCGGCGGGAGACCGGGGGAGCTGTTTTTT	CASSEPGLAGAGGRPGELFF
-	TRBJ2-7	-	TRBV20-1	TGCAGTGCTAGAGTGGACTCCCTCTACGAGCAGTACTTC	CSARVDSLYEQYF
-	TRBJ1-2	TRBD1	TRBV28	TGTGCCAGCAGCCTAGGACAGGGGTGGGATTCCTATGGCTACACCTTC	CASSLGQGWDSYGYTF
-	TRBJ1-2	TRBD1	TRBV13	TGTGCCAGCAGCTTTTGGCAGGGGGGGAATGGCTACACCTTC	CASSFWQGGNGYTF
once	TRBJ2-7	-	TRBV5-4	TGTGCCAGCAGCTTGGCCTTGGGCGGGCTAACCTACGAGCAGTACTTC	CASSLALGGLTYEQYF
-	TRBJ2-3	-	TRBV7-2	TGTGCCAGCAGCTTTGGGGCCTCTAACACAGATACGCAGTATTTT	CASSFGASNTDTQYF
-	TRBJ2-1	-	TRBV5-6	TGTGCCAGCAGCTTGGTCACCGGGCGGCATGATGAGCAGTTCTTC	CASSLVTGRHDEQFF
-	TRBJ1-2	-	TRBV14	TGTGCCAGCAGCCAAGATTGGCAGGAGGACTATGGCTACACCTTC	CASSQDWQEDYGYTF
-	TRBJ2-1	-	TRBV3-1	TGTGCCAGCAGCCAAGATGAGGCTAGCCGGCCCCATGAGCAGTTCTTC	CASSQDEASRPHEQFF
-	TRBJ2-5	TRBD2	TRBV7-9	TGTGCCAGCAGCCCCAGCGGGGGAGAGACCCAGTACTTC	CASSPSGGETQYF
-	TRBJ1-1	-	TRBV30	TGTGCCTGGAGTGTTAGGTGGGACACGGATCTTTCAGCTTTCTTT	CAWSVRWDTDLSAFF
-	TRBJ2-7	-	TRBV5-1	TGCGCCAGCAGCTTCGGAAGCTCCTACGAGCAGTACTTC	CASSFGSSYEQYF
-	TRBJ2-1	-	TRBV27	TGTGCCGCCAATGAGCAGTTCTTC	CAANEQFF
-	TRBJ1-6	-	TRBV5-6	TGTGCCAGCAGCTTGATTATGGATTCACCCCTCCACTTT	CASSLIMDSPLHF
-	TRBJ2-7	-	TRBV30	TGTGCCTGGAGTGGGCCCTGGGACGGCTTATACGAGCAGTACTTC	CAWSGPWDGLYEQYF
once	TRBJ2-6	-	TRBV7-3	TGTGCCAGCATCCTCAGGGGTACTGGGGCCAACGTCCTGACTTTC	CASILRGTGANVLTF
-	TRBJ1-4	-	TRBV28	TGTGCCAGCAGTATTCACAGGACAGAAACGGATGAAAAACTGTTTTTT	CASSIHRTETDEKLFF
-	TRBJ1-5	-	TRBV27	TGTGCCAGCAGTTCAGGGTTCTCGCGGCAGCCCCAGCATTTT	CASSSGFSRQPQHF
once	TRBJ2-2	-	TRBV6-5	TGTGCCAGCAGTTACTCGTTAGCGGCGAGTTCCACCGGGGAGCTGTTTTTT	CASSYSLAASSTGELFF
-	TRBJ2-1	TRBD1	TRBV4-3	TGCGCCAGCAGCCAGGTCAGGACAGGGGGAATGTACAATGAGCAGTTCTTC	CASSQVRTGGMYNEQFF
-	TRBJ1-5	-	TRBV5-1	TGCGCCAGCAGCTTGGTGGCGGGGGCCGGTCAGCCCCAGCATTTT	CASSLVAGAGQPQHF